Listed here is a single T cell receptor beta chain. Its matching antigen is unknown. This CDR3 has 14 residues. V gave up 6 bases and J gave up 2 bases, with 13 bases separating them. Germline loops: CDR1 MDHEN, CDR2 SYDVKM. This specimen comes from a study of OX40 agonist ivuxolimab in advanced cancers. Study as a whole: A male proportion of approximately 80% was recorded, with mean age around 62 years and range roughly 23 to 90. Three individuals attained partial responses, comprising one hepatocellular carcinoma case and two cutaneous melanoma cases. Study results and caveats: Clonal expansion from baseline to week 6 occurred in both CD4+ and CD8+ T cells. Averaged across samples, CD8+ T cells carried more expanded clones than CD4+ did.

The method was immunoSEQ multiplex PCR; TCRdb's version includes in-frame clones alone and lacks a portion of them. The table includes approximately 82,000 clones, approximately 85% detected once. This TCR derives from an adult with an advanced solid tumor such as melanoma, head and neck, liver or kidney cancer. This chain joins TRBV28 and TRBJ1-2; D is unresolved. Sequencing was performed on CD4+ or CD8+ T cells sorted from blood, taken in a trial of the OX40 agonist ivuxolimab. The CDR3 nucleotides are TGTGCCAGCAGCTTTCCGACGGGGAACTATGGCTACACCTTC. It encodes CASSFPTGNYGYTF.